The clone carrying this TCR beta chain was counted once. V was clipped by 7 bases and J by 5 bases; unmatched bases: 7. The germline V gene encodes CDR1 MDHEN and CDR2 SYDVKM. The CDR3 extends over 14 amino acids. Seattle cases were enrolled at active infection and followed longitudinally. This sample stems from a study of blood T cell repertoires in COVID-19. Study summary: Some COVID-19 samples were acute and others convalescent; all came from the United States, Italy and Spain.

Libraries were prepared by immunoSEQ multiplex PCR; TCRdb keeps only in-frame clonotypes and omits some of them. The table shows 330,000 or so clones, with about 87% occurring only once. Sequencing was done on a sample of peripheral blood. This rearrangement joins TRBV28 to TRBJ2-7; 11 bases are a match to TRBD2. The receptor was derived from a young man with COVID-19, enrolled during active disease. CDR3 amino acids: CASTSGTSGHEQYF. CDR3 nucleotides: TGTGCCAGCACTTCAGGGACTAGCGGCCACGAGCAGTACTTC.